This T cell receptor (beta chain) is from a study of blood T cell repertoires in COVID-19 (TCRdb year 2020). About the study as a whole: Collaborator samples came from the United States, Italy and Spain and covered acute and convalescent phases of COVID-19. Samples were obtained from the ongoing ImmuneRACE study (first 160 participants) and from 1,254 subjects provided by 6 global collaborators. The repertoires were made available in a free public database intended to serve as a resource for research on the immune response to SARS-CoV-2. The sample metadata nearly always contained a de-identified subject ID, COVID-19 status, age in years and sex. The dataset comprised deeply sampled blood TCRbeta repertoires from subjects exposed to, actively infected with, or recovered from COVID-19. Where available, HLA class I and class II types were taken from metadata supplied by the sample provider and were not determined by assay-based typing. The material from the prospective study consisted of cDNA or gDNA derived from T cells, B-cell-depleted T cells, or PBMCs.

This clone has a single count. Its antigen has not been determined. No base qualities exist here, and no much larger clone lies one base off it. The germline V gene yields SGHNT for CDR1 and YENEEA for CDR2. Clipping removes 1 base from V and 2 bases from J, with 5 as the unmatched junction base count. The CDR3 numbers 18 residues from cysteine through phenylalanine. Only the CDR3 DNA is retained, 54 bases long and in frame from the first base. The immunoSEQ Assay, a bias-controlled multiplex PCR, was used to amplify TCRbeta CDR3 regions from genomic DNA. Per the authors' processing: The number of nucleated cells in each sample was estimated by amplification of reference gene primers within the assay. Sequence reads were collapsed and filtered to measure the absolute abundance of every unique TCRbeta CDR3 rearrangement. Productive Simpson clonality was computed per sample as the square root of Simpson's diversity index over productive rearrangements. TCRdb took this table from immuneACCESS and kept in-frame rearrangements with V and J called. Such tables lack part of the clones; where checked against another copy, unresolved V genes explain under half of the gap, and the rest is unexplained. That table is the source of V, J and clone size, and D and trimming were worked out from the DNA. For this sample there are about 110,000 clones; roughly 86% appear just once. Clones ranked in the top ten supply roughly 4% of the sample.

Overall study results and their limits: The quantity of clinical and demographic metadata differed by source and by participant and was supplied without curation.

Whole blood was collected in K2EDTA tubes by collaborating institutions according to the institutions' own protocols. Collaborator samples were shipped for TCRbeta analysis as frozen whole blood, isolated PBMCs, or DNA extracted from either sample type. This clonotype was sampled from a man aged 40-55 years with acute or convalescent COVID-19. The chain was built from TRBV11-3 and TRBJ2-2, with TRBD2 identical over 12 junction bases. The sample comprised peripheral blood. CDR3 sequence: CASSLVSGLAGNTGELFF. In nucleotide form, the sequence is TGTGCCAGCAGCTTAGTTTCGGGACTAGCGGGTAACACCGGGGAGCTGTTTTTT.